This T cell receptor (beta chain) was captured by sequencing in a study of cytomegalovirus exposure and HLA in healthy donors. Overall study results and limits: Links to common viral pathogens appeared, in a later analysis, for several of the most significant clusters. In an earlier analysis, most TCR beta V segments were productive about 87% or about 30% of the time. According to a later analysis, donors in an Asian-associated ancestry cluster reportedly had fewer N-insertions than the roughly 660-donor mean.

Comment on this clone: Its antigen is as yet unknown.

The PCR contained 60 Vbeta and 13 Jbeta primers. Repertoires were generated with immunoSEQ multiplex PCR, while TCRdb's copy carries only in-frame clones and drops some. The top ten hold 0.7% to 1% of the sample, which has around 150,000 clones, around 88% seen once. The CDR3 is made up of 14 amino acids. Germline CDR1 reads SQVTM; CDR2 reads ANQGSEA. Trimming left V 1 base short and J 2 bases short, with 12 bases between. The chain has TRBV29-1 and TRBJ2-7; maybe TRBD1 (5 bases). The source of this sequence is a young woman in good health and CMV-seronegative. Material: PBMCs. Here the CDR3 reads CSVEGGMGTYEQYF. CDR3 DNA sequence: TGCAGCGTTGAAGGGGGCATGGGGACCTACGAGCAGTACTTC.